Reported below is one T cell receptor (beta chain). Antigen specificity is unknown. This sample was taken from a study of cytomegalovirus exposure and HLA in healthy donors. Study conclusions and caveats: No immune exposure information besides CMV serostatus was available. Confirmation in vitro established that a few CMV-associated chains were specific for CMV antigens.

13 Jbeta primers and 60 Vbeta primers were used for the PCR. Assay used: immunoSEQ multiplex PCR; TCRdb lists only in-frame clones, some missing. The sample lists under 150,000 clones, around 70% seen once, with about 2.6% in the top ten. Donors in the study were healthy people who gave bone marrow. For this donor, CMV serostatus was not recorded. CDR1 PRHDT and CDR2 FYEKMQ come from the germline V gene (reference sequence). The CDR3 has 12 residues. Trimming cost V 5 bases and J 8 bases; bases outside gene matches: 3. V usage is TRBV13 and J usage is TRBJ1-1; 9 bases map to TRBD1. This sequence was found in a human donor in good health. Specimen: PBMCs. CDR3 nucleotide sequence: TGTGCCAGCAGCAGACAGGGGGGAGAAGCTTTCTTT. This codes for CASSRQGGEAFF. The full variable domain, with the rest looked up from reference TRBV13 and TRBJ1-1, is AAGVIQSPRHLIKEKRETATLKCYPIPRHDTVYWYQQGPGQDPQFLISFYEKMQSDKGSIPDRFSAQQFSDYHSELNMSSLELGDSALYFCASSRQGGEAFFGQGTRLTVV.